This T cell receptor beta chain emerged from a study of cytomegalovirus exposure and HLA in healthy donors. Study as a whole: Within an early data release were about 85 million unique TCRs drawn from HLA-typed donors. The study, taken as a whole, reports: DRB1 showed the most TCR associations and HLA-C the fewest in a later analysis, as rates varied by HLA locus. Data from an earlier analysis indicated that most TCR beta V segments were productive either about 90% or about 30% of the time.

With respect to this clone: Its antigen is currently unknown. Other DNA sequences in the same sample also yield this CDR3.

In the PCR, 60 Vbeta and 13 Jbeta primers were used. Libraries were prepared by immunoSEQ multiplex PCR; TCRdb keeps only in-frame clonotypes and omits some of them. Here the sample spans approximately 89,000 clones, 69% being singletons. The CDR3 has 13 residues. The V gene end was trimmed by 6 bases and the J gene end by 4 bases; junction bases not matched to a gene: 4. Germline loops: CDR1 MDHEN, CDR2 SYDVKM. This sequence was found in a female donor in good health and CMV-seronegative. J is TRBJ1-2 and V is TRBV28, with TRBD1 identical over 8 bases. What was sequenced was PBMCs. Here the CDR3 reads CASSLTGGYGYTF. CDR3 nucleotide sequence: TGTGCCAGCAGCCTCACAGGGGGCTATGGCTACACCTTC.